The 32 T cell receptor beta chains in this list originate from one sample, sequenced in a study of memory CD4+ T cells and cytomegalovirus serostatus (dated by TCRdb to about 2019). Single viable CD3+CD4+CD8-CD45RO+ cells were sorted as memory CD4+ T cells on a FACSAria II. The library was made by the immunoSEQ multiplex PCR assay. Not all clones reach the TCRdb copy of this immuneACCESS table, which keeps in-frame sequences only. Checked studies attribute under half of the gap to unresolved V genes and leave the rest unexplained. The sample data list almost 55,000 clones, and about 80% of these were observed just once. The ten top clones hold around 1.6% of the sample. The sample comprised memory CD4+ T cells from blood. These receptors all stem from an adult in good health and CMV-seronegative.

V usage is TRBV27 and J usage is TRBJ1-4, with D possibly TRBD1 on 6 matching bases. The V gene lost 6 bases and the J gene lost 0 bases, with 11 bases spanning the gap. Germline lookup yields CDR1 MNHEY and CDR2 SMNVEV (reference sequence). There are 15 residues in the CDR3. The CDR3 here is CASRQGLATNEKLFF. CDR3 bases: TGTGCCAGCAGACAGGGCTTGGCAACTAATGAAAAACTGTTTTTT.

CDR3 region: CASSLYGGNAGPQHF. CDR3 nucleotides: TGTGCCAGCAGTTTATATGGGGGGAATGCCGGTCCCCAGCATTTT. This chain joins TRBV28 and TRBJ1-5, with D perhaps TRBD1 (5 bases). Germline values: CDR1 MDHEN, CDR2 SYDVKM. V was pared by 1 base and J by 10 bases, with 17 bases between. This CDR3 is 15 amino acids long. The variable domain in full, with the rest retrieved from reference TRBV28 and TRBJ1-5, is DVKVTQSSRYLVKRTGEKVFLECVQDMDHENMFWYRQDPGLGLRLIYFSYDVKMKEKGDIPEGYSVSREKKERFSLILESASTNQTSMYLCASSLYGGNAGPQHFGDGTRLSIL.

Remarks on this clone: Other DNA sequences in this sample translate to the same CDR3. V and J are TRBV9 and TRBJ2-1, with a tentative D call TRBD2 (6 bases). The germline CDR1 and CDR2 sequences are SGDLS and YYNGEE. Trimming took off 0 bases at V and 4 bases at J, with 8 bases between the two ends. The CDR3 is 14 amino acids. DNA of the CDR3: TGTGCCAGCAGCGTAGGGGGGACTTACAATGAGCAGTTCTTC. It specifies CASSVGGTYNEQFF.

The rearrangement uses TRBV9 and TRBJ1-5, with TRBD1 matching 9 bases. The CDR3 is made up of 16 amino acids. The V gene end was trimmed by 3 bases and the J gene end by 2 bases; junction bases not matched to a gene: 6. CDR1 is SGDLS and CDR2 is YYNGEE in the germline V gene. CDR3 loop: CASSESTGGGNQPQHF. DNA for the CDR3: TGTGCCAGCAGCGAGTCGACAGGGGGGGGCAATCAGCCCCAGCATTTT.

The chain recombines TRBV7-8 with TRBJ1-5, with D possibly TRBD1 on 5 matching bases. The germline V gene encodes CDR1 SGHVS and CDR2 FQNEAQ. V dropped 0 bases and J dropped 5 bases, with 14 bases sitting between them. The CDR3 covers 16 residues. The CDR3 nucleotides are TGTGCCAGCAGCTTAGCGCGCACCGGGGCGCATCAGCCCCAGCATTTT. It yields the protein CASSLARTGAHQPQHF.

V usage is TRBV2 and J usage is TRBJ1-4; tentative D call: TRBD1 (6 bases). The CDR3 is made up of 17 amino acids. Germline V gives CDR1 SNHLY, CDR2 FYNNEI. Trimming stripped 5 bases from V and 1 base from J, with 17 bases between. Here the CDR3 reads CASSPTGERRTNEKLFF. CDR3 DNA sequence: TGTGCCAGCAGTCCGACAGGAGAGCGCAGAACTAATGAAAAACTGTTTTTT.

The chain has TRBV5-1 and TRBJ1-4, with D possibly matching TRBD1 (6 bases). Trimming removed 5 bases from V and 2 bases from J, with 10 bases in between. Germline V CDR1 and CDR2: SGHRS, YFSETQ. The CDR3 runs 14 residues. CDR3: CASRDRSTNEKLFF. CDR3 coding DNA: TGCGCCAGCAGAGACAGGAGTACTAATGAAAAACTGTTTTTT.

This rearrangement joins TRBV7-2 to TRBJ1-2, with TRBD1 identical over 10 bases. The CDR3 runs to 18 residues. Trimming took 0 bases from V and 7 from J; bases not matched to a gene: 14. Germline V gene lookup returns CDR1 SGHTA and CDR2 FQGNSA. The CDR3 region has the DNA TGTGCCAGCAGCTTAGCGAGACAGGGGGCGCAAGGTGCTGGTGGCTACACCTTC. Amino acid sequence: CASSLARQGAQGAGGYTF.

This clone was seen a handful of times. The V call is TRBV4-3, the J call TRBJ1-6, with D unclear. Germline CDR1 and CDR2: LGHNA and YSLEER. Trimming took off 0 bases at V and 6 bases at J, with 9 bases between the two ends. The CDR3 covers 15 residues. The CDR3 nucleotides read TGCGCCAGCAGCCAAGATGCCACGACTAATTCACCCCTCCACTTT. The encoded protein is CASSQDATTNSPLHF.

The CDR3 DNA follows: TGTGCCAGCAGCTCATTCGGAGCGGGGCGCTACGAGCAGTACTTC. Its protein is CASSSFGAGRYEQYF. The chain has TRBV7-6 and TRBJ2-7, with 7 bases that match TRBD2. In germline, CDR1 is SGHVS, CDR2 FNYEAQ. The CDR3 length is 15 residues. V shed 4 bases and J 3 bases; nucleotides not matched to a gene: 9. Using reference TRBV7-6 and TRBJ2-7 for the parts outside the CDR3, the full variable domain is GAGVSQSPRYKVTKRGQDVALRCDPISGHVSLYWYRQALGQGPEFLTYFNYEAQQDKSGLPNDRFSAERPEGSISTLTIQRTEQRDSAMYRCASSSFGAGRYEQYFGPGTRLTVT.

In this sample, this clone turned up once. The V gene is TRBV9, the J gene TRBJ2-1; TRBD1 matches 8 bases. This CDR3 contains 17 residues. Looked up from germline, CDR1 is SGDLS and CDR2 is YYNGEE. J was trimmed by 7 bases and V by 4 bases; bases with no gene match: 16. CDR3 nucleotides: TGTGCCAGCAGCCCGACGGCCCCCGGACAGGGAAAGAATGAGCAGTTCTTC. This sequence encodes CASSPTAPGQGKNEQFF.

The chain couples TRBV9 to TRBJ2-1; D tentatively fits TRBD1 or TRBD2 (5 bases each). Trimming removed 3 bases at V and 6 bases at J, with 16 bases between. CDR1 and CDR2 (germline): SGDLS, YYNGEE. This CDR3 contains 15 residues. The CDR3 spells CASSGGTLGSNEQFF. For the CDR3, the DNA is TGTGCCAGCAGCGGAGGGACCCTCGGTTCCAATGAGCAGTTCTTC.

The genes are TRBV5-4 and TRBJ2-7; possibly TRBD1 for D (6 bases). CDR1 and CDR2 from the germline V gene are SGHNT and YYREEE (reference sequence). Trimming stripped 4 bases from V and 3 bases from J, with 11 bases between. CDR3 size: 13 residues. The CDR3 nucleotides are TGTGCCAGCAGCACGGGACACCTCTACGAGCAGTACTTC. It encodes CASSTGHLYEQYF.

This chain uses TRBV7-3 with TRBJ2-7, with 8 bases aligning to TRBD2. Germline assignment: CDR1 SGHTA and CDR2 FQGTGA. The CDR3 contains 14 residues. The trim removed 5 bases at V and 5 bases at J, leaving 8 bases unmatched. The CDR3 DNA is TGTGCCAGCAGCGTGACGGTCGGGGGGGACGAGCAGTACTTC. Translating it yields CASSVTVGGDEQYF.

CDR3 nucleotides: TGCAGCGTGCCCTCGGGGGCCCGGACCGGGGAGCTGTTTTTT. Protein sequence: CSVPSGARTGELFF. V and J are TRBV29-1 and TRBJ2-2; D is tentatively TRBD1 or TRBD2 (6 bases each). The CDR3 has 14 residues. Germline-derived CDR1 and CDR2 are SQVTM and ANQGSEA. V lost 6 bases and J lost 5, with 16 bases in between.

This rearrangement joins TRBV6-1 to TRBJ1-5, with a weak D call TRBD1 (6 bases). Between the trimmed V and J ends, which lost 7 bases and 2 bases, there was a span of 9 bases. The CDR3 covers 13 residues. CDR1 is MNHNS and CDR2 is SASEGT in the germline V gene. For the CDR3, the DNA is TGTGCCAGCAATGGACAGCGCAATCAGCCCCAGCATTTT. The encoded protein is CASNGQRNQPQHF.

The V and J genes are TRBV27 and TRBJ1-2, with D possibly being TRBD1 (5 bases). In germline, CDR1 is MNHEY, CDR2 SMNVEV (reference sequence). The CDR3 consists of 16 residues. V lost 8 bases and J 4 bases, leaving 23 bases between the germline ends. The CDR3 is CASATSLQARSYGYTF. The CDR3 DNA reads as TGTGCCAGCGCTACCAGTTTACAGGCGCGAAGCTATGGCTACACCTTC.

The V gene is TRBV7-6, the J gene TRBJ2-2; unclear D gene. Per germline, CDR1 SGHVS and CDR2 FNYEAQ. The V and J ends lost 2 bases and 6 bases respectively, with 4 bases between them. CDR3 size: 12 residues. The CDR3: CASSLSAGELFF. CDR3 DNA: TGTGCCAGCAGCTTATCGGCCGGGGAGCTGTTTTTT.

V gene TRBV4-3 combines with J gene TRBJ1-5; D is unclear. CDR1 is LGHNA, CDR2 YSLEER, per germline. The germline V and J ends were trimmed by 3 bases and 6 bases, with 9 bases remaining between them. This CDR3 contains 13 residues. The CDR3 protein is CASSQAVGQPQHF. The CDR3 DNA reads TGCGCCAGCAGCCAGGCGGTGGGTCAGCCCCAGCATTTT.

CDR3 in DNA: TGTGCCAGTAGGAACCGGGACAGGGACTATGGCTACACCTTC. As protein: CASRNRDRDYGYTF. The V gene is TRBV19, the J gene TRBJ1-2, with 9 nucleotides matching TRBD1. The CDR3 consists of 14 residues. Germline trimming cut 6 bases from V and 3 bases from J; bases unmatched to any gene: 5. Germline V gives CDR1 LNHDA, CDR2 SQIVND (reference sequence).

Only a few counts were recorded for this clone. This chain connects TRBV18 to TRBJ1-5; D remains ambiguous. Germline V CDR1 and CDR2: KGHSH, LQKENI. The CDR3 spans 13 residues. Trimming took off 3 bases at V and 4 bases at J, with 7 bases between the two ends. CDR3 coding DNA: TGTGCCAGCTCACCGAGCCAAAATCAGCCCCAGCATTTT. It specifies CASSPSQNQPQHF. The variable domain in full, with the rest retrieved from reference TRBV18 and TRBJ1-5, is NAGVMQNPRHLVRRRGQEARLRCSPMKGHSHVYWYRQLPEEGLKFMVYLQKENIIDESGMPKERFSAEFPKEGPSILRIQQVVRGDSAAYFCASSPSQNQPQHFGDGTRLSIL.

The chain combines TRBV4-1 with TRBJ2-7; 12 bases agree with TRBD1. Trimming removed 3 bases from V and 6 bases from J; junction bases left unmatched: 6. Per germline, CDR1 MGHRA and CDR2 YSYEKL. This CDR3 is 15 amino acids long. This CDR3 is CASSQVPGQGAEQYF. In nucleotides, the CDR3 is TGCGCCAGCAGCCAGGTCCCGGGACAGGGGGCCGAGCAGTACTTC.

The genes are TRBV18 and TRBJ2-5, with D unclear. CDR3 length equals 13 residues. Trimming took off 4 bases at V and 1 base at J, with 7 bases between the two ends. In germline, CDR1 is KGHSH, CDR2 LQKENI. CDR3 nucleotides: TGTGCCAGCTCACGACACCGCCAAGAGACCCAGTACTTC. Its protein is CASSRHRQETQYF.

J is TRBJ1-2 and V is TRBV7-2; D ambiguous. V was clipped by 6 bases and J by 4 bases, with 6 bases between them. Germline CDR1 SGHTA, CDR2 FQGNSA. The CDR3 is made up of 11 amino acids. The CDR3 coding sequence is TGTGCCAGCAGTAGTCGCTATGGCTACACCTTC. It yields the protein CASSSRYGYTF.

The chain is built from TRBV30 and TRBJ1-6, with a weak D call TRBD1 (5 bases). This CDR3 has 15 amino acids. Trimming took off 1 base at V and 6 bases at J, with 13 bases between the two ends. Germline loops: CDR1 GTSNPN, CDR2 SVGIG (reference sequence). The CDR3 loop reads CAWSGDPPANSPLHF. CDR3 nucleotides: TGTGCCTGGAGTGGGGACCCCCCGGCTAATTCACCCCTCCACTTT.

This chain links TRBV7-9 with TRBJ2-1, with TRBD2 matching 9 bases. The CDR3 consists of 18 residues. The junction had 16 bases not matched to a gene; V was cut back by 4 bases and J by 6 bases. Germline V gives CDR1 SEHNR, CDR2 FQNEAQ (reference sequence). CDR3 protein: CASSSLTGSGRPSNEQFF. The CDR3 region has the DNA TGTGCCAGCAGCTCCTTGACAGGCAGCGGGAGGCCCAGCAATGAGCAGTTCTTC. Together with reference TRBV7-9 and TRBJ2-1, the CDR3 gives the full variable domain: DTGVSQNPRHKITKRGQNVTFRCDPISEHNRLYWYRQTLGQGPEFLTYFQNEAQLEKSRLLSDRFSAERPKGSFSTLEIQRTEQGDSAMYLCASSSLTGSGRPSNEQFFGPGTRLTVL.

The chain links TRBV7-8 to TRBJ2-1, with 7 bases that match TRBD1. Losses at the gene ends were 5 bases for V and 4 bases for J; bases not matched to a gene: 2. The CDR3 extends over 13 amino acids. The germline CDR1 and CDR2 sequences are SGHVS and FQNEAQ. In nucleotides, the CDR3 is TGTGCCAGCAGCCTACAGGGGTACAATGAGCAGTTCTTC. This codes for CASSLQGYNEQFF.

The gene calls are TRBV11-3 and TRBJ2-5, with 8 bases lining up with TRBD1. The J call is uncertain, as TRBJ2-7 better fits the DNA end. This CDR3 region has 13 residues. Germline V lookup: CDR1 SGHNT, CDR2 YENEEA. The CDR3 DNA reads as TGTGCCAGCAGCTTTAGGACAGGGAACGAGCAGTACTTC. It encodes CASSFRTGNEQYF.

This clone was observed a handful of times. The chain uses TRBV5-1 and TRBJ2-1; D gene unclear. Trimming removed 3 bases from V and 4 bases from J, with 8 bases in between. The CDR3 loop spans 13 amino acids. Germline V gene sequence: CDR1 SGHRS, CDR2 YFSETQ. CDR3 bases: TGCGCCAGCAGCTCTGCCGGATACAATGAGCAGTTCTTC. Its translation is CASSSAGYNEQFF.

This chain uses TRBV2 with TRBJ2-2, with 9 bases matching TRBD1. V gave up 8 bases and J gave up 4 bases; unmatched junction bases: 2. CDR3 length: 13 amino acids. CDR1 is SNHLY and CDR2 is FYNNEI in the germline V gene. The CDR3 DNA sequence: TGTGCCAGCCGGGACAGGGCCACCGGGGAGCTGTTTTTT. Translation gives CASRDRATGELFF. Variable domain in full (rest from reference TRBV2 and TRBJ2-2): EPEVTQTPSHQVTQMGQEVILRCVPISNHLYFYWYRQILGQKVEFLVSFYNNEISEKSEIFDDQFSVERPDGSNFTLKIRSTKLEDSAMYFCASRDRATGELFFGEGSRLTVL.

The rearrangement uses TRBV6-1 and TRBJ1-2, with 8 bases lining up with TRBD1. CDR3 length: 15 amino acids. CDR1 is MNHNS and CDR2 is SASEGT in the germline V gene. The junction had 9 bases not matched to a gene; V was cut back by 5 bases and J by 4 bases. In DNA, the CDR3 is TGTGCCAGCAGTCACCAGACAGGGGCCGGCTATGGCTACACCTTC. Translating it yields CASSHQTGAGYGYTF.

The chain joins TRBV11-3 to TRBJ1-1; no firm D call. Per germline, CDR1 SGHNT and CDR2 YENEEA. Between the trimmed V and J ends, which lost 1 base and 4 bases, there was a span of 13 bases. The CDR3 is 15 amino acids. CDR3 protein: CASSLGKGWSTEAFF. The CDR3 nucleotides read TGTGCCAGCAGCTTAGGCAAGGGCTGGAGCACTGAAGCTTTCTTT.